This T cell receptor beta chain was found in a study of neurological immune-mediated disorders. A 10-nucleotide random UMI tagged transcripts in template-switch 5'RACE cDNA synthesis. MiXCR, applied by TCRdb to the 5' RACE reads, yields one record per CDR3 protein. The sample gives over 55,000 distinct CDR3 sequences, roughly 10% of which show up once; roughly 10% is in the top ten. Regarding time point: longitudinal time-point 1 (baseline). The unsorted libraries were generated from a total of 2 million PBMCs, which had been stored in RNAlater at -80 C. On this clonotype: Its target is unknown.

General study findings and limits: None of the CDR3 amino acid sequences found in expanded clones was shared across subjects. This suggests that the TCR-beta repertoires were private in all groups.

Germline V gene sequence: CDR1 SGHRS, CDR2 YFSETQ. This CDR3 is built from 15 residues. Trimming left V 4 bases short and J 1 base short, with 14 bases between. This clonotype originated in a man aged 25-45 years in good health. The chain uses TRBV5-1 and TRBJ1-2; a possible D gene is TRBD1 (5 bases). Sequences were obtained from PBMCs. CDR3 protein: CASSTNPTVNYGYTF. The CDR3 DNA reads as TGCGCCAGCAGCACCAACCCGACAGTTAACTATGGCTACACCTTC.